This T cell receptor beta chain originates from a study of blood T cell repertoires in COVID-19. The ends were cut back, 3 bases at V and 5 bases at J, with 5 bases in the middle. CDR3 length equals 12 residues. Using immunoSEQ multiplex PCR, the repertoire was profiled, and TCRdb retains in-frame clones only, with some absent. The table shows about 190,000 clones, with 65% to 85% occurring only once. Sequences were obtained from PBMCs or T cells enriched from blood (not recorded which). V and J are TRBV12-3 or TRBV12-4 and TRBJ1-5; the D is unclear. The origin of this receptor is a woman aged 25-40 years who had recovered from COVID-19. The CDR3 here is CASSFGDQPQHF. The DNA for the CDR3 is TGTGCCAGCAGTTTCGGAGATCAGCCCCAGCATTTT.